What follows describes a single T cell receptor beta chain. Its antigen remains unknown. Trimming pared 0 bases from V and 6 bases from J, leaving 13 bases between. This CDR3 comprises 14 residues. Germline V gene sequence: CDR1 SGHRS, CDR2 YFSETQ. CD4+ cells were split into CD45RA+ naive and CD45RA-negative memory subsets. This entry comes from a study of shared clonotypes between healthy human individuals. Study observations and caveats: Rarefaction indicated that sorted-subset sequencing remained incomplete although depth was large. Some clonotypes were shared by all four sorted-subset donors, while others were not shared. The non-shared ones had lower generation probabilities than the shared ones.

Genomic DNA belonging to each subset was distributed in equal measure over several immunoSEQ plates. The data were produced by immunoSEQ multiplex PCR, yet TCRdb's version contains in-frame clones alone and is incomplete. The sample includes about 1.4 million clones, around 97% of them seen just once. The sample consisted of naive CD4+ T cells sorted from blood. Stated subset: CD45RA+ positively selected. This rearrangement joins TRBV5-1 to TRBJ2-7; maybe TRBD2 (5 bases). The receptor's source is a man aged 25-40 years in good health. The CDR3 reads CASSLAGEIGEQYF. DNA for the CDR3: TGCGCCAGCAGCTTGGCCGGGGAAATCGGCGAGCAGTACTTC.